These T cell receptor beta chains were read from a single sample in a study of CD8+ T cells in alopecia areata. Sequencing was performed with immunoSEQ multiplex PCR; in TCRdb, only in-frame clones are kept and a portion is missing. The sample has 95,000 to 100,000 clones; about three fifths are singletons. Material: CD8+ T cells sorted from blood, obtained at approximately week 56, from a patient treated with tofacitinib. The source of these receptors is a human donor with alopecia areata. Each CDR3 is given with its conserved first and last residue. The D gene is left open where the match is weak. Clone size is shown for a subset of rows, as once, few, many or a class of expanded clone.

15,TRBD2,TRBJ2-3,-,TRBV30,CAWTPLAISTDTQYF,TGTGCCTGGACCCCACTAGCGATTAGCACAGATACGCAGTATTTT
12,-,TRBJ1-2,once,TRBV11-2,CASSLGGLGYTF,TGTGCCAGCAGCCTTGGGGGGCTTGGCTACACCTTC
15,TRBD1,TRBJ1-6,few,TRBV6-4,CASSYRGGRGSPLHF,TGTGCCAGCTCTTACAGGGGCGGCCGGGGTTCACCCCTCCACTTT
15,TRBD1,TRBJ1-5,-,TRBV4-1,CASSQDGQVNQPQHF,TGCGCCAGCAGCCAAGACGGACAGGTCAATCAGCCCCAGCATTTT
15,TRBD1,TRBJ1-2,-,TRBV13,CASRGFRDSNYGYTF,TGTGCCAGCAGGGGTTTCCGGGACAGCAACTATGGCTACACCTTC
15,-,TRBJ2-2,-,TRBV2,CASTVRHFNTGELFF,TGTGCCAGCACTGTCAGACACTTTAACACCGGGGAGCTGTTTTTT
14,-,TRBJ2-7,-,TRBV7-9,CASSPATDYYEQYF,TGTGCCAGCAGCCCCGCGACAGATTACTACGAGCAGTACTTC
14,-,TRBJ1-4,few,TRBV29-1,CSVHRVGHAEKLFF,TGCAGCGTTCACCGGGTCGGGCATGCCGAAAAACTGTTTTTT
16,-,TRBJ2-2,few,TRBV19,CASSLTGTANTGELFF,TGTGCCAGTAGTTTGACCGGGACGGCGAACACCGGGGAGCTGTTTTTT
14,TRBD2,TRBJ2-1,-,TRBV30,CAWRSTSGGNEQFF,TGTGCCTGGAGATCGACTAGCGGGGGAAATGAGCAGTTCTTC
12,-,TRBJ2-7,-,TRBV30,CAWSRRSYEQYF,TGTGCCTGGAGCAGGAGATCCTACGAGCAGTACTTC
18,-,TRBJ2-5,medium-sized,TRBV4-1,CASSQDFVRDGWQETQYF,TGCGCCAGCAGCCAAGATTTCGTAAGGGACGGATGGCAAGAGACCCAGTACTTC
15,TRBD1,TRBJ1-1,-,TRBV4-1,CASSPGGTANTEAFF,TGCGCCAGCAGCCCAGGGGGGACCGCGAACACTGAAGCTTTCTTT
13,TRBD2,TRBJ2-5,-,TRBV11-2,CASSVTSEETQYF,TGTGCCAGCAGCGTCACTAGCGAGGAGACCCAGTACTTC
13,-,TRBJ2-1,-,TRBV7-3,CASSLAIRNEQFF,TGTGCCAGCAGCTTAGCGATCCGCAATGAGCAGTTCTTC
15,TRBD1,TRBJ2-2,-,TRBV30,CAWSGGDRETGELFF,TGTGCCTGGAGTGGCGGGGACAGGGAAACCGGGGAGCTGTTTTTT
14,TRBD1,TRBJ2-7,-,TRBV5-1,CASSITTGGYEQYF,TGCGCCAGCAGCATAACGACAGGGGGCTACGAGCAGTACTTC
15,-,TRBJ2-1,once,TRBV9,CASSVTPGTDNEQFF,TGTGCCAGCAGCGTAACTCCCGGGACCGACAATGAGCAGTTCTTC
13,-,TRBJ2-2,few,TRBV29-1,CSVDGPAPGELFF,TGCAGCGTTGATGGGCCCGCCCCGGGGGAGCTGTTTTTT
15,-,TRBJ1-4,-,TRBV11-2,CASSSSASQPEKLFF,TGTGCCAGCAGCTCCAGCGCTTCCCAACCCGAAAAACTGTTTTTT
12,-,TRBJ2-5,few,TRBV27,CASRGLQETQYF,TGTGCCAGCAGGGGACTCCAAGAGACCCAGTACTTC
14,-,TRBJ2-2,-,TRBV25-1,CASSERVNTGELFF,TGTGCCAGCAGTGAACGGGTGAACACCGGGGAGCTGTTTTTT
14,-,TRBJ1-5,few,TRBV7-2,CASSVIGGTQPQHF,TGTGCCAGCAGCGTAATAGGGGGAACTCAGCCCCAGCATTTT
14,TRBD1,TRBJ2-5,-,TRBV7-9,CASRQGLHWETQYF,TGTGCCAGCAGACAGGGGCTGCATTGGGAGACCCAGTACTTC
10,-,TRBJ1-1,-,TRBV30,CAWRHTEAFF,TGTGCCTGGAGGCACACTGAAGCTTTCTTT
17,TRBD2,TRBJ2-5,few,TRBV23-1,CASSPTTSGGTQETQYF,TGCGCCAGCAGTCCCACGACTAGCGGGGGGACCCAAGAGACCCAGTACTTC
14,-,TRBJ2-1,-,TRBV5-6,CASSFTGNVNEQFF,TGTGCCAGCAGCTTTACAGGGAATGTCAATGAGCAGTTCTTC
16,-,TRBJ2-2,-,TRBV29-1,CSVEGAGAIGTGELFF,TGCAGCGTCGAAGGGGCGGGGGCGATTGGAACCGGGGAGCTGTTTTTT
15,-,TRBJ1-3,few,TRBV19,CASSNRRYSGNTIYF,TGTGCCAGTAGTAACAGGAGATACTCTGGAAACACCATATATTTT
15,-,TRBJ1-1,-,TRBV19,CASSPRTGMNTEAFF,TGTGCCAGTAGTCCAAGGACCGGGATGAACACTGAAGCTTTCTTT
14,-,TRBJ2-5,-,TRBV7-8,CASSRGGGKETQYF,TGTGCCAGCAGCCGTGGGGGGGGCAAGGAGACCCAGTACTTC
15,TRBD1,TRBJ1-5,few,TRBV13,CASSDGQGGNQPQHF,TGTGCCAGCAGCGACGGACAGGGCGGCAATCAGCCCCAGCATTTT
11,-,TRBJ2-7,-,TRBV14,CASSQSREQYF,TGTGCCAGCAGCCAGTCTCGGGAGCAGTACTTC
16,TRBD1,TRBJ2-1,once,TRBV18,CASSPRNRGPYNEQFF,TGTGCCAGCTCACCAAGAAACAGGGGGCCGTACAATGAGCAGTTCTTC
13,TRBD1,TRBJ1-1,-,TRBV29-1,CSVDRGGNTEAFF,TGCAGCGTAGACAGGGGAGGGAACACTGAAGCTTTCTTT
12,-,TRBJ2-1,-,TRBV4-2,CASNGVENEQFF,TGTGCCAGCAATGGAGTCGAGAATGAGCAGTTCTTC
19,TRBD1,TRBJ2-1,-,TRBV5-1,CASSSSLLTPTGGYNEQFF,TGCGCCAGCAGCTCCTCCTTACTTACCCCTACAGGGGGGTACAATGAGCAGTTCTTC
14,-,TRBJ1-5,-,TRBV7-9,CASSYPGADQPQHF,TGTGCCAGCAGCTACCCCGGAGCAGATCAGCCCCAGCATTTT
15,-,TRBJ2-7,-,TRBV7-9,CASSFGGGGGYEQYF,TGTGCCAGCAGCTTTGGTGGAGGGGGAGGCTACGAGCAGTACTTC
16,TRBD1,TRBJ2-3,once,TRBV29-1,CSVHHRTGLSTDTQYF,TGCAGCGTTCATCATAGGACAGGGTTGTCCACAGATACGCAGTATTTT
15,-,TRBJ1-1,-,TRBV19,CASSDTEGGRPEAFF,TGTGCCAGTAGCGATACCGAGGGGGGACGGCCTGAAGCTTTCTTT
16,TRBD2,TRBJ2-3,-,TRBV7-6,CASSYGTSGATDTQYF,TGTGCCAGCAGTTACGGGACTAGCGGGGCCACAGATACGCAGTATTTT
17,TRBD2,TRBJ2-1,-,TRBV2,CASSDSLAGGRDNEQFF,TGTGCCAGCAGTGATTCCTTAGCGGGCGGAAGGGACAATGAGCAGTTCTTC
13,-,TRBJ2-1,-,TRBV6-4,CASSDPTFGEQFF,TGTGCCAGCAGTGACCCAACTTTCGGTGAGCAGTTCTTC
12,-,TRBJ2-7,-,TRBV15,CATSRDPYEQYF,TGTGCCACCAGCAGAGATCCCTACGAGCAGTACTTC
17,TRBD2,TRBJ2-3,-,TRBV11-2,CASSLSGGAGFTDTQYF,TGTGCCAGCAGCTTAAGCGGGGGGGCCGGATTCACAGATACGCAGTATTTT
11,-,TRBJ2-1,few,TRBV27,CASSFSDEQFF,TGTGCCAGCAGTTTTTCCGATGAGCAGTTCTTC